A single sample gave rise to the 4 T cell receptor beta chains below, sequenced in a study of post-analysis software for immune sequencing data. For these TCRs, the target antigens are not known. General study points: Five or six TRBV segments, TRBV5-6, TRBV5-1 and TRBV20-1 among them, were found more frequent in patients than controls.

Unique molecular identifiers were present in the TCR beta cDNA libraries. TCRdb analysed the PCR reads with MiXCR anew, one entry per CDR3 protein. The sample includes under 650,000 distinct CDR3 sequences, 40% to 50% of them seen just once. Sequencing was carried out using blood. The receptors here all came from a girl between 10 and 17 years old with multiple sclerosis.

The table lists this clonotype with a few counts. This sequence joins TRBV4-2 and TRBJ2-5; 8 nucleotides align to TRBD2. Trimming took 4 bases from V and 3 from J; bases not matched to a gene: 4. The germline CDR1 and CDR2 sequences are LGHNA and YNFKEQ. The CDR3 is 14 amino acids. The CDR3 DNA follows: TGTGCCAGCAGCCCGCCGGGACTAGAAGAGACCCAGTACTTC. This encodes CASSPPGLEETQYF.

This chain links TRBV7-8 with TRBJ1-5; D remains unclear. The CDR3 contains 17 residues. The germline gives CDR1 SGHVS, CDR2 FQNEAQ. V was pared by 1 base and J by 3 bases, with 16 bases between. Here the CDR3 reads CASSLGVGGMNNQPQHF. DNA for the CDR3: TGTGCCAGCAGCTTAGGGGTTGGAGGGATGAACAATCAGCCCCAGCATTTT.

The rearrangement joins TRBV11-3 to TRBJ2-3; TRBD2 might be the D (6 bases). V was clipped by 9 bases and J by 9 bases, with 22 bases between them. Germline-derived CDR1 and CDR2 are SGHNT and YENEEA. This CDR3 contains 14 residues. This chain's CDR3 is CASRLRDSQVTQYF. The CDR3 DNA is TGTGCCAGTAGGCTCCGGGACTCCCAGGTCACGCAGTATTTT.

The chain employs TRBV2 and TRBJ2-1; D is perhaps TRBD1 (5 bases). The CDR3 contains 16 residues. V shed 4 bases and J shed 1 base, with 14 bases lying between them. CDR1 is SNHLY, CDR2 FYNNEI, per germline. Here the CDR3 reads CASSGILAGSYNEQFF. As DNA, the CDR3 is TGTGCCAGCAGTGGAATTTTGGCAGGGTCCTACAATGAGCAGTTCTTC.